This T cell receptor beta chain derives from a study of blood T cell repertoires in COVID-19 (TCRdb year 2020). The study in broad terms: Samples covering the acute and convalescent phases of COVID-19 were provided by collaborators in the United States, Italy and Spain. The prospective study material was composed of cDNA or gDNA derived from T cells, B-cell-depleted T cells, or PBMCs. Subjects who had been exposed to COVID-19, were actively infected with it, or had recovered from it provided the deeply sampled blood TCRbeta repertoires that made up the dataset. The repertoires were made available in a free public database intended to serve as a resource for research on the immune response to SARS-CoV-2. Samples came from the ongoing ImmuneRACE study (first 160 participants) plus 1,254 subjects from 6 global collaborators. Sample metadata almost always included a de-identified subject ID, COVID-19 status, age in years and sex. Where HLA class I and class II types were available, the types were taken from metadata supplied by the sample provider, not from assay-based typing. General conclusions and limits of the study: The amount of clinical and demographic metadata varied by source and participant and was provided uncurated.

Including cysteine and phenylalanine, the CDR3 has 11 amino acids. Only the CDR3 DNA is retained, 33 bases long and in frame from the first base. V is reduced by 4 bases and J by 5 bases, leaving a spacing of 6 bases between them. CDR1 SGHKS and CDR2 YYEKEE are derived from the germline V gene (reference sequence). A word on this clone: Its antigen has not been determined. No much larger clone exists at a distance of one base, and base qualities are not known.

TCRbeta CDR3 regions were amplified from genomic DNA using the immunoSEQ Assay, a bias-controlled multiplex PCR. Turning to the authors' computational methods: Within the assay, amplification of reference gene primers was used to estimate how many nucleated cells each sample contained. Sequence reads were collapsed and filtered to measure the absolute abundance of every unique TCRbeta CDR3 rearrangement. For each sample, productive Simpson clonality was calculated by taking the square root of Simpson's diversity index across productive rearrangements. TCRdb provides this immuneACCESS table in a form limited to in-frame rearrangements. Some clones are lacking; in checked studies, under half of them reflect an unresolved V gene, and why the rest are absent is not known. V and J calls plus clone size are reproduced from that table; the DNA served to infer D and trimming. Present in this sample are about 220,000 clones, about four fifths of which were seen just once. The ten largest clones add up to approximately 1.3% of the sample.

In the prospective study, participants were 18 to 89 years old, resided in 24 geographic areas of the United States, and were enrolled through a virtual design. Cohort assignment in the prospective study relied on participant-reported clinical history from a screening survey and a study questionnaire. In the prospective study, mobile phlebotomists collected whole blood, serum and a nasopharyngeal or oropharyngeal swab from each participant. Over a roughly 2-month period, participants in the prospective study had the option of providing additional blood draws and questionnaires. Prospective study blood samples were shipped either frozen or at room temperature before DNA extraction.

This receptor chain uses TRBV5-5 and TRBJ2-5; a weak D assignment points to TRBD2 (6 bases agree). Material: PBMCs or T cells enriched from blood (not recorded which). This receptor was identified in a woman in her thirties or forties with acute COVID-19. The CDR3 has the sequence CASSRGETQYF. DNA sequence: TGTGCCAGCAGCCGGGGGGAGACCCAGTACTTC.